A selection of T cell receptor beta chains follows, all from one sample in a study of shared clonotypes between healthy human individuals. Profiled with immunoSEQ multiplex PCR; TCRdb holds only in-frame clones, not every one. The sample lists around 200,000 clones, approximately 61% seen once, with roughly a tenth in the top ten. Sequencing was done on a sample of memory CD4+ T cells sorted from blood. These receptors were taken from a young man in good health. The CDR3 runs from the conserved cysteine through the conserved F or W. Each record gives: CDR3 DNA, CDR3 protein, V gene, J gene, clone size, D gene. D genes are given only for firm matches. Expanded clones are given a class, and other clones once, few, many or no size at all.

DNA: TGTGCCGGCCGTGGGGGAGGGCTGGAGACCCAGTACTTC
CDR3: CAGRGGGLETQYF
V: TRBV2
J: TRBJ2-5
size: many
D: TRBD2

DNA: TGCGCCAGCAGCTTGATCCCTACCAGGGGCGAGCAGTACTTC
CDR3: CASSLIPTRGEQYF
V: TRBV5-1
J: TRBJ2-7
size: .
D: .

DNA: TGCGCCAGCAGCTCGGGCGGTGGGTCCTCCAACCAAGAGACCCAGTACTTC
CDR3: CASSSGGGSSNQETQYF
V: TRBV5-1
J: TRBJ2-5
size: .
D: .

DNA: TGTGCCAGCAGCCCGCTAGGGGCCACCTACAATGAGCAGTTCTTC
CDR3: CASSPLGATYNEQFF
V: TRBV11-2
J: TRBJ2-1
size: once
D: .

DNA: TGTGCCAGCAGCCAAGTGCGAGGGAGAATGTCCCACAATGAGCAGTTCTTC
CDR3: CASSQVRGRMSHNEQFF
V: TRBV14
J: TRBJ2-1
size: .
D: .

DNA: TGTGCCTGGAGTCCGGGGACCTACGAGCAGTACTTC
CDR3: CAWSPGTYEQYF
V: TRBV30
J: TRBJ2-7
size: .
D: .

DNA: TGTGCCAGCAGAGAGCTCGGGACAGGGACCTACGAGCAGTACTTC
CDR3: CASRELGTGTYEQYF
V: TRBV7-2
J: TRBJ2-7
size: once
D: TRBD1

DNA: TGTGCCAGCAGCCCAGGGATGTCCTCCTCCTACGAGCAGTACTTC
CDR3: CASSPGMSSSYEQYF
V: TRBV11-3
J: TRBJ2-7
size: .
D: .

DNA: TGTGCCAGCAGTTTACAGCTCCAAGAGACCCAGTACTTC
CDR3: CASSLQLQETQYF
V: TRBV27
J: TRBJ2-5
size: .
D: .

DNA: TGTGCCACCCACACGATCGGGGGGCGGCACAACGAGCAGTACTTC
CDR3: CATHTIGGRHNEQYF
V: TRBV27
J: TRBJ2-7
size: .
D: .

DNA: TGTGCCAGCAGCTCCAGGGTTCGGAGCACAGATACGCAGTATTTT
CDR3: CASSSRVRSTDTQYF
V: TRBV11-3
J: TRBJ2-3
size: .
D: .

DNA: TGTGCCAGCTCCCGAGGGGCAGGGGGTGACTATGGCTACACCTTC
CDR3: CASSRGAGGDYGYTF
V: TRBV14
J: TRBJ1-2
size: .
D: TRBD1

DNA: TGTGCCAGCAGTTTTGAGTGGGACAGACTCTCTGGGGCCAACGTCCTGACTTTC
CDR3: CASSFEWDRLSGANVLTF
V: TRBV27
J: TRBJ2-6
size: .
D: TRBD1

DNA: TGCAGCGTCCGGACTAGCGGGGCGAATACGCAGTATTTT
CDR3: CSVRTSGANTQYF
V: TRBV29-1
J: TRBJ2-3
size: once
D: TRBD2

DNA: TGTGCCAGTAGTACCCCTGAGCGGGACCCCTACAATGAGCAGTTCTTC
CDR3: CASSTPERDPYNEQFF
V: TRBV19
J: TRBJ2-1
size: .
D: TRBD2

DNA: TGTGCCACCAGCGGGGGACAGAACACCGGGGAGCTGTTTTTT
CDR3: CATSGGQNTGELFF
V: TRBV15
J: TRBJ2-2
size: .
D: .

DNA: TGTGCCAGTAGTAAGGCAGGAAGAGACTATGGCTACACCTTC
CDR3: CASSKAGRDYGYTF
V: TRBV19
J: TRBJ1-2
size: .
D: .

DNA: TGTGCCAGCAGTTCGCCCAGTCGGACAGGCTACACCTTC
CDR3: CASSSPSRTGYTF
V: TRBV28
J: TRBJ1-2
size: .
D: .

DNA: TGTGCCAGCACCCAAGCTTCGGGAGGGGTTAACAATGAGCAGTTCTTC
CDR3: CASTQASGGVNNEQFF
V: TRBV5-4
J: TRBJ2-1
size: .
D: TRBD2

DNA: TGTGCCAGCAGTCCTCCGGTGGAGACCCAGTACTTC
CDR3: CASSPPVETQYF
V: TRBV28
J: TRBJ2-5
size: few
D: .

DNA: TGTGCCAGCAGCCCAGACACAGGTCGGAGGGAGACCCAGTACTTC
CDR3: CASSPDTGRRETQYF
V: TRBV7-8
J: TRBJ2-5
size: .
D: .

DNA: TGTGCCAGCAGCTTATTTAGCAGGACCGGGGAGCTGTTTTTT
CDR3: CASSLFSRTGELFF
V: TRBV7-6
J: TRBJ2-2
size: once
D: .

DNA: TGTGCCAGCAGTTACACCAATAGCCAATCGGGCTACGAGCAGTACTTC
CDR3: CASSYTNSQSGYEQYF
V: TRBV6-5
J: TRBJ2-7
size: many
D: .

DNA: TGTGCCAGCAGTTTAAGACTAGCAAACTCCTACGAGCAGTACTTC
CDR3: CASSLRLANSYEQYF
V: TRBV28
J: TRBJ2-7
size: .
D: TRBD2

DNA: TGTGCCAGCAGCTTAACCCCCAGCGGGAGAAATCGCTACAATGAGCAGTTCTTC
CDR3: CASSLTPSGRNRYNEQFF
V: TRBV7-2
J: TRBJ2-1
size: once
D: TRBD2

DNA: TGTGCCAGCTCACCGCAGGGGGTTCGGACGGCCCACGAGCAGTACTTC
CDR3: CASSPQGVRTAHEQYF
V: TRBV18
J: TRBJ2-7
size: .
D: TRBD1

DNA: TGCGCCAGCAGCTGGACAGGGTCATCCGACAATGAGCAGTTCTTC
CDR3: CASSWTGSSDNEQFF
V: TRBV5-1
J: TRBJ2-1
size: .
D: TRBD1